This TCR beta chain was recovered during a study of blood T cell repertoires in COVID-19. Overall study: Samples of COVID-19 (acute and convalescent) were obtained from the United States, Italy and Spain.

The authors' processing: Cell counts per sample came from amplifying reference gene primers. Using immunoSEQ multiplex PCR, the repertoire was profiled, and TCRdb retains in-frame clones only, with some absent. V and J calls and clone size are those listed in that table; D and trimming were worked out from the DNA. The sample lists approximately 70,000 clones; about nine tenths were seen once. Germline loops: CDR1 MDHEN, CDR2 SYDVKM. This CDR3 comprises 16 residues. Trimming took 6 bases from V and 2 from J; bases not matched to a gene: 7. This chain connects TRBV28 to TRBJ2-7, with TRBD2 identical over 13 bases. This sequence originates from a man aged 45 to 65 with COVID-19, enrolled during active disease. Sequenced input: peripheral blood. The CDR3 bases are TGTGCCAGCAGACTGGGACTAGCGGGACCGACCTACGAGCAGTACTTC. Protein product: CASRLGLAGPTYEQYF.